This T cell receptor (beta chain) is from a study of radiation and T cells in renal cell carcinoma. Germline V CDR1 and CDR2: LGHNA, YSLEER. V was clipped by 1 base and J by 13 bases, with 17 bases between them. This CDR3 has 15 residues. Study-level findings and limits: No pretreatment tumor biopsies were available for baseline clonotypes.

Documented time point: blood 4 weeks post-SBRT, at nephrectomy. Noted treatment: 15 Gy SBRT to primary tumor, nephrectomy 4 weeks later. Nephrectomy followed 15 Gy stereotactic body radiation by 4 weeks. On this clone: Its specificity is not known.

Assay: immunoSEQ multiplex PCR; the TCRdb copy retains only in-frame clones and omits some. The sample lists 140,000 or so clones; 86% were seen once. The receptor was derived from a woman aged 45-65 years with renal cell carcinoma. Source: blood, taken from a patient whose treatment included radiotherapy and nephrectomy. The chain uses TRBV4-3 and TRBJ1-6; D is unclear. The CDR3 is CASSQVAGLSSPLHF. The CDR3 DNA reads as TGCGCCAGCAGCCAAGTCGCGGGCTTGTCCTCGCCCCTCCACTTT.